Listed here are 20 T cell receptor beta chains from one sample, sequenced in a study of Tregs in tolerant kidney transplant recipients. Measured with immunoSEQ multiplex PCR; TCRdb has only the in-frame clones, and not every one. The sample lists tens of thousands of clones, roughly 93% occurring once. Recipients received nonmyeloablative bone marrow transplants from related graft donors, with transient mixed chimerism. The input for sequencing was CD4+ T cells from blood (PBMCs), taken 12 months after the transplant. Source of these receptors: a human patient who received a combined kidney and bone marrow transplant. A share of the T cells may be of graft donor origin.

The chain combines TRBV7-6 with TRBJ2-7, with 9 bases identical to TRBD2. The CDR3 runs 14 residues. Germline CDR1 is SGHVS and CDR2 is FNYEAQ. The junction had 4 bases not matched to a gene; V was cut back by 5 bases and J by 2 bases. The CDR3 DNA follows: TGTGCCAGCAGCCCGACTAGCGGTCCCTACGAGCAGTACTTC. Its translation: CASSPTSGPYEQYF. Supplemented by reference TRBV7-6 and TRBJ2-7, the full variable domain reads GAGVSQSPRYKVTKRGQDVALRCDPISGHVSLYWYRQALGQGPEFLTYFNYEAQQDKSGLPNDRFSAERPEGSISTLTIQRTEQRDSAMYRCASSPTSGPYEQYFGPGTRLTVT.

The chain recombines TRBV29-1 with TRBJ1-1; D ambiguous. The CDR3 loop spans 13 amino acids. Germline CDR1 reads SQVTM; CDR2 reads ANQGSEA. V was shortened by 7 bases and J by 2 bases, with 14 bases between the two germline ends. This CDR3 is CSADRGLNTEAFF. CDR3 DNA: TGCAGCGCAGACCGCGGACTTAACACTGAAGCTTTCTTT. The whole variable domain, remainder taken from reference TRBV29-1 and TRBJ1-1, is SAVISQKPSRDICQRGTSLTIQCQVDSQVTMMFWYRQQPGQSLTLIATANQGSEATYESGFVIDKFPISRPNLTFSTLTVSNMSPEDSSIYLCSADRGLNTEAFFGQGTRLTVV.

This clone was observed a single time. CDR3 sequence: CASRIMDSGPSEQYF. CDR3 bases: TGCGCCAGCAGGATCATGGATAGCGGGCCGAGCGAGCAGTACTTC. The chain links TRBV5-1 to TRBJ2-7; 7 nucleotides agree with TRBD2. The CDR3 loop spans 15 amino acids. The trim removed 5 bases at V and 6 bases at J, leaving 14 bases unmatched. Germline V gene data show CDR1 as SGHRS and CDR2 as YFSETQ.

A few counts support this clone. CDR3 amino acids: CASSLETGLEQYF. As DNA, the CDR3 is TGTGCCAGCAGCTTAGAGACAGGGCTCGAGCAGTACTTC. The V gene is TRBV7-9, the J gene TRBJ2-7, with 7 bases matching TRBD1. V shed 1 base, J shed 6 bases, and the junction held 3 bases outside the gene matches. CDR3 length equals 13 residues. Germline assignment: CDR1 SEHNR and CDR2 FQNEAQ (reference sequence).

The rearrangement links TRBV7-9 to TRBJ1-6, with 10 bases aligning to TRBD1. The CDR3 is made up of 15 amino acids. CDR1 is SEHNR, CDR2 FQNEAQ, per germline (reference sequence). Trimming removed 5 bases from V and 6 bases from J; junction bases left unmatched: 4. CDR3 loop: CASSLRTGGNSPLHF. CDR3 nucleotide sequence: TGTGCCAGCAGCCTAAGGACAGGGGGTAATTCACCCCTCCACTTT. The full variable domain, rest sourced from reference TRBV7-9 and TRBJ1-6, is DTGVSQNPRHKITKRGQNVTFRCDPISEHNRLYWYRQTLGQGPEFLTYFQNEAQLEKSRLLSDRFSAERPKGSFSTLEIQRTEQGDSAMYLCASSLRTGGNSPLHFGNGTRLTVT.

The gene calls are TRBV7-3 and TRBJ2-1; 9 bases map to TRBD2. Unmatched junction bases numbered 4, after V lost 6 bases and J lost 4 bases. Germline CDR1 SGHTA, CDR2 FQGTGA. The CDR3 length is 14 residues. CDR3 amino acids: CASSLSGGYNEQFF. CDR3 DNA: TGTGCCAGCAGTCTGAGCGGGGGGTACAATGAGCAGTTCTTC.

V is TRBV21-1 and J is TRBJ1-3; the table's TRBD1 call for D was not verified on the DNA. TRBV21-1 represents a pseudogene. The length of the CDR3 is 16 residues. CDR3 sequence reads: CASRLTGGRSGNTIYF. DNA for the CDR3: TGTGCCAGCAGGCTTACAGGGGGTAGGTCTGGAAACACCATATATTTT.

The genes are TRBV7-2 and TRBJ2-1, with TRBD2 matching 8 bases. CDR1 is SGHTA, CDR2 FQGNSA, per germline. The CDR3 has 19 residues. Germline trimming cut 4 bases from V and 4 bases from J; bases unmatched to any gene: 18. The DNA of the CDR3 is TGTGCCAGCAGCTCCCTCTTGGGTAGTCGGACTAGCAGGTACAATGAGCAGTTCTTC. It codes for CASSSLLGSRTSRYNEQFF. Filled out from reference TRBV7-2 and TRBJ2-1, the complete variable domain reads GAGVSQSPSNKVTEKGKDVELRCDPISGHTALYWYRQSLGQGLEFLIYFQGNSAPDKSGLPSDRFSAERTGGSVSTLTIQRTQQEDSAVYLCASSSLLGSRTSRYNEQFFGPGTRLTVL.

The rearrangement links TRBV6-5 to TRBJ2-7; D gene uncertain. CDR3 size: 13 residues. The germline CDR1 and CDR2 sequences are MNHEY and SVGAGI. V was shortened by 3 bases and J by 2 bases, with 8 bases between the two germline ends. CDR3 amino acids: CASSYLGAYEQYF. The CDR3 DNA sequence: TGTGCCAGCAGTTATCTCGGTGCCTACGAGCAGTACTTC.

The CDR3 DNA reads TGTGCCAGTAGTCCCAGACAGGACTGGGAGACCCAGTACTTC. Protein sequence: CASSPRQDWETQYF. V is TRBV19 and J is TRBJ2-5; D may be TRBD1 (6 bases). This CDR3 region has 14 residues. Trimming removed 5 bases from V and 5 bases from J, with 15 bases in between. The germline gives CDR1 LNHDA, CDR2 SQIVND (reference sequence).

This sequence joins TRBV7-2 and TRBJ1-1; 7 nucleotides align to TRBD1. The ends lost 3 bases at V and 1 base at J; junction bases unmatched: 2. The CDR3 runs to 14 residues. Per germline, CDR1 SGHTA and CDR2 FQGNSA. For the CDR3, the DNA is TGTGCCAGCAGCTTGGACAGGCGGAACACTGAAGCTTTCTTT. Protein sequence: CASSLDRRNTEAFF.

This sequence joins TRBV14 and TRBJ2-1, with TRBD2 matching 16 bases. Germline CDR1 SGHDN, CDR2 FVKESK. Germline trimming cut 4 bases from V and 8 bases from J; bases unmatched to any gene: 11. The CDR3 loop spans 18 amino acids. Here the CDR3 DNA reads TGTGCCAGCAGCCCCGGGACTAGCGGGAGGGCCCTTATATATGAGCAGTTCTTC. Protein: CASSPGTSGRALIYEQFF.

The gene calls are TRBV19 and TRBJ2-1, with 7 bases fitting TRBD2. This CDR3 comprises 14 residues. V trimming: 3 bases; J trimming: 7 bases; junction bases outside the gene matches: 6. Germline V gene lookup returns CDR1 LNHDA and CDR2 SQIVND (reference sequence). CDR3 loop: CASSILAASNEQFF. Written as DNA, the CDR3 is TGTGCCAGTAGTATCCTAGCGGCCTCTAATGAGCAGTTCTTC.

In regard to this clone: An end of the junction differs from the germline gene, which may be a read error. The rearrangement links TRBV30 to TRBJ1-2; D perhaps matches TRBD1 (5 bases). Germline values: CDR1 GTSNPN, CDR2 SVGIG (reference sequence). CDR3 length: 11 amino acids. This CDR3 is CAWSAQHLGTF. The CDR3 bases are TGTGCCTGGAGTGCCCAACATTTAGGGACTTTC. The whole variable domain, filled in from reference TRBV30 and TRBJ1-2, reads SQTIHQWPATLVQPVGSPLSLECTVEGTSNPNLYWYRQAAGRGLQLLFYSVGIGQISSEVPQNLSASRPQDRQFILSSKKLLLSDSGFYLCAWSAQHLGTFGSGTRLTVV.

The J gene is TRBJ2-7, the V gene TRBV4-3, with 11 bases matching TRBD2. This CDR3 spans 15 amino acids. Germline CDR1 reads LGHNA; CDR2 reads YSLEER. V was clipped by 2 bases and J by 7 bases; unmatched bases: 7. CDR3 region: CASSQIPGLAVEQYF. The DNA of the CDR3 is TGCGCCAGCAGCCAAATCCCGGGACTAGCGGTTGAGCAGTACTTC.

This rearrangement joins TRBV2 to TRBJ2-3; D uncertain. The CDR3 has 12 residues. CDR1 SNHLY and CDR2 FYNNEI come from the germline V gene. Trimming removed 6 bases from V and 2 bases from J, with 6 bases in between. The CDR3 coding sequence is TGTGCCAGCAGCAAAAACACAGATACGCAGTATTTT. This translates into CASSKNTDTQYF.

The chain is built from TRBV30 and TRBJ2-3; 10 bases are shared with TRBD2. V dropped 2 bases and J dropped 3; count of bases not matched to a gene: 11. CDR1 and CDR2 (germline): GTSNPN, SVGIG (reference sequence). The CDR3 contains 17 residues. The CDR3 region is CAWSTSGGAFGTDTQYF. As DNA, the CDR3 is TGTGCCTGGAGTACCAGCGGGGGGGCGTTTGGGACAGATACGCAGTATTTT.

The chain employs TRBV2 and TRBJ2-3; D possibly corresponds to TRBD2 (6 bases). CDR1 is SNHLY and CDR2 is FYNNEI in the germline V gene. Trimming left V 7 bases short and J 4 bases short, with 12 bases between. The CDR3 is 13 amino acids. The CDR3 DNA is TGTGCCAGCAACCTGGGACTTTCAGATACGCAGTATTTT. Amino acid sequence: CASNLGLSDTQYF.

This chain joins TRBV7-9 and TRBJ2-1, with 13 bases lining up with TRBD2. The germline gives CDR1 SEHNR, CDR2 FQNEAQ (reference sequence). This CDR3 contains 16 residues. V shed 5 bases and J 8 bases; nucleotides not matched to a gene: 9. This CDR3 reads CASSGQGTSGMDEQFF. The CDR3 DNA follows: TGTGCCAGCAGCGGTCAGGGGACTAGCGGGATGGATGAGCAGTTCTTC.

The chain couples TRBV12-5 to TRBJ2-7; D is possibly TRBD2 (5 bases). Trimming removed 5 bases from V and 0 bases from J, with 8 bases in between. The CDR3 length is 13 residues. The germline V gene has CDR1 LGHNT and CDR2 FRNRAP. CDR3 amino acids: CASGPRASYEQYF. As DNA, the CDR3 is TGTGCTAGTGGTCCGCGGGCCTCCTACGAGCAGTACTTC.